This T cell receptor beta chain was sequenced during a study of blood T cell repertoires in COVID-19. Across the study: Spain, Italy and the United States supplied samples that represented acute and convalescent COVID-19. T cells, B-cell-depleted T cells, or PBMCs provided the cDNA or gDNA that served as material.

Per the original methods: Nucleated cell number was recorded as an estimate derived from reference gene primer amplification. Generated by immunoSEQ multiplex PCR, the TCRdb table keeps only in-frame clones and is missing some. V and J calls and clone size are those listed in that table; D and trimming were worked out from the DNA. Here the sample spans roughly 100,000 clones, more than 80% being singletons. This CDR3 spans 14 amino acids. V was shortened by 2 bases and J by 2 bases, with 10 bases between the two germline ends. The germline V gene encodes CDR1 SGHNT and CDR2 YYREEE (reference sequence).

The receptor comes from a human donor in a cohort sampled during active COVID-19. The sample was peripheral blood. This chain joins TRBV5-4 and TRBJ1-2, with D uncertain. The CDR3 nucleotides read TGTGCCAGCAGCTTCCCGGGGTTAAACTATGGCTACACCTTC. Its protein is CASSFPGLNYGYTF.